One sample yielded the 12 T cell receptor beta chains listed below, sequenced in a study of blood T cell repertoires in COVID-19. Clones were read by immunoSEQ multiplex PCR, and TCRdb kept only the in-frame ones, dropping some. The data hold around 130,000 clones, with 80% to 90% observed a single time. What was sequenced was PBMCs or T cells enriched from blood (not recorded which). These receptors were collected from a middle-aged man with acute COVID-19.

About this clone itself: One end of the junction does not line up with germline, which may come from a read error. The chain recombines TRBV7-7 with TRBJ2-5; the D gene is possibly TRBD1 (6 bases). Germline loops: CDR1 SSHAT, CDR2 FNYEAQ (reference sequence). This CDR3 comprises 15 residues. The DNA of the CDR3 is TGTGCTAGCAGCTCCTCCCCGACAGGTCAGGGGACCCAGTACTTC. Protein product: CASSSSPTGQGTQYF.

The chain links TRBV12-3 or TRBV12-4 to TRBJ2-1; 8 nucleotides line up with TRBD2. V was clipped by 6 bases and J by 7 bases; unmatched bases: 5. This CDR3 region has 13 residues. CDR3 loop: CASSPGGGNEQFF. The CDR3, as DNA: TGTGCCAGCAGCCCCGGCGGGGGGAATGAGCAGTTCTTC.

The chain carries TRBV6-5 and TRBJ1-2, with a tentative D call TRBD1 (6 bases). Germline values: CDR1 MNHEY, CDR2 SVGAGI. The CDR3 has 14 amino acids. V was shortened by 0 bases and J by 8 bases, with 13 bases between the two germline ends. The CDR3 DNA reads TGTGCCAGCAGTTACTCAGTGGACAGCCCCGGCTACACCTTC. This encodes CASSYSVDSPGYTF.

The J gene is TRBJ2-5, the V gene TRBV24-1; TRBD1 agrees at 7 bases. In germline, CDR1 is KGHDR, CDR2 SFDVKD. J lost 2 bases, V lost 1 base, and 15 bases had no gene match. The CDR3 length is 19 residues. The CDR3 spells CATSDLSPTDRAHQETQYF. CDR3 nucleotides: TGTGCCACCAGTGATTTAAGCCCGACCGACAGGGCCCATCAAGAGACCCAGTACTTC.

V and J are TRBV5-8 and TRBJ2-7; D unresolved. V lost 1 base, J lost 0 bases, and 8 bases lay in between. The CDR3 runs to 14 residues. Germline V gene data show CDR1 as SGHTS and CDR2 as YDEGEE. The CDR3 coding sequence is TGTGCCAGCAGCTTGCGGCGGCACTCCTACGAGCAGTACTTC. Translated: CASSLRRHSYEQYF.

This chain uses TRBV12-3 or TRBV12-4 with TRBJ1-1; D uncertain. This CDR3 has 12 residues. Trimming removed 8 bases at V and 3 bases at J, with 10 bases between. The CDR3 spells CASSYSDTEAFF. DNA of the CDR3: TGTGCCAGCTCTTACAGTGACACTGAAGCTTTCTTT.

The chain couples TRBV9 to TRBJ1-1, with D perhaps TRBD1 (6 bases). The length of the CDR3 is 14 residues. Looked up from germline, CDR1 is SGDLS and CDR2 is YYNGEE. Trimming removed 0 bases from V and 3 bases from J, with 9 bases in between. The CDR3 reads CASSVVGADTEAFF. As DNA, the CDR3 is TGTGCCAGCAGCGTAGTGGGGGCAGACACTGAAGCTTTCTTT.

The chain combines TRBV5-1 with TRBJ1-6, with D unresolved. Deletions cut 3 bases from V and 10 bases from J, with 11 bases between. This CDR3 comprises 13 residues. Germline V CDR1 and CDR2: SGHRS, YFSETQ. CDR3 DNA: TGCGCCAGCAGCTCCTCCGCGGGATCACCCCTCCACTTT. The encoded protein is CASSSSAGSPLHF.

In DNA, the CDR3 is TGCAGCGTTGAAACGGGGGGCAATCAGCCCCAGCATTTT. Residues: CSVETGGNQPQHF. The rearrangement links TRBV29-1 to TRBJ1-5; D might be TRBD1 (5 bases). This CDR3 is built from 13 residues. Germline-derived CDR1 and CDR2 are SQVTM and ANQGSEA. Trimming took 2 bases from V and 2 from J, leaving 7 bases between them.

V gene TRBV20-1 combines with J gene TRBJ2-1; 7 bases agree with TRBD2. Germline assignment: CDR1 DFQATT and CDR2 SNEGSKA (reference sequence). With 4 bases clipped from V and 15 bases from J, the junction kept 9 bases outside the gene matches. This CDR3 has 11 residues. In nucleotides, the CDR3 is TGCAGTGCTACCTCTAGCGGAGTGGCGTTCTTC. It yields the protein CSATSSGVAFF.

V and J are TRBV3-1 (or the pseudogene TRBV3-2) and TRBJ1-3; 7 nucleotides agree with TRBD1. The CDR3 is 14 amino acids. The germline V gene encodes CDR1 LGHDT and CDR2 YNNKEL (reference sequence). Germline trimming cut 4 bases from V and 5 bases from J; bases unmatched to any gene: 5. The CDR3 sequence is CASSPQGGRNTIYF. The CDR3 DNA reads as TGTGCCAGCAGCCCCCAGGGGGGCCGAAACACCATATATTTT.

The rearrangement joins TRBV7-3 to TRBJ1-1; 8 bases are a match to TRBD1. The CDR3 runs to 13 residues. V dropped 5 bases and J dropped 3; count of bases not matched to a gene: 2. The germline CDR1 and CDR2 sequences are SGHTA and FQGTGA. The CDR3 DNA is TGTGCCAGCAGCCCACAGGGGGACACTGAAGCTTTCTTT. Translated, it gives CASSPQGDTEAFF.